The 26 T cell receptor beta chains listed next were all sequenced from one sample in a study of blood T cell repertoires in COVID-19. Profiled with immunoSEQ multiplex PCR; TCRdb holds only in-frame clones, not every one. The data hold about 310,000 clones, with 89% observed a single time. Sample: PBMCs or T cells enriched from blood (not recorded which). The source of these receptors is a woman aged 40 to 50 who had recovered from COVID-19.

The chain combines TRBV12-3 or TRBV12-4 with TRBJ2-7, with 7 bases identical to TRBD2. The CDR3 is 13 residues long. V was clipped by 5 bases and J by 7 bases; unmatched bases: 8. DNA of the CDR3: TGTGCCAGCAGTGTGCTAGTGGGGGGGGAGCAGTACTTC. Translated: CASSVLVGGEQYF.

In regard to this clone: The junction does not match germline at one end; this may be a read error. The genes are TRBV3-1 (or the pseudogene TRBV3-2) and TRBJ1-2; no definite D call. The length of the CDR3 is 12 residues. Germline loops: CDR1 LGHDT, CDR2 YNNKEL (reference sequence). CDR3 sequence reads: CPRRRGYYGYTF. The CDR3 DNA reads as TGCCCCCGGAGGAGAGGGTACTATGGCTACACCTTC.

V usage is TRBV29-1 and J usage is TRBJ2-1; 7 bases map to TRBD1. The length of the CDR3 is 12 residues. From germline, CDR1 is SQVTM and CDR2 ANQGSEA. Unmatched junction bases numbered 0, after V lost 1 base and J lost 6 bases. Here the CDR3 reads CSVEAGGNEQFF. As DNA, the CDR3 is TGCAGCGTTGAAGCAGGGGGCAATGAGCAGTTCTTC.

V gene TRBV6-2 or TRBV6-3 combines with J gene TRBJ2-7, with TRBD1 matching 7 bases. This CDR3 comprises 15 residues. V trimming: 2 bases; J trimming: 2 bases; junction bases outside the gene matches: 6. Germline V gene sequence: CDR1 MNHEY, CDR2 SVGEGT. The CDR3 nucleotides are TGTGCCAGCAGTTACAGGGCAGGGGGACCCTACGAGCAGTACTTC. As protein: CASSYRAGGPYEQYF.

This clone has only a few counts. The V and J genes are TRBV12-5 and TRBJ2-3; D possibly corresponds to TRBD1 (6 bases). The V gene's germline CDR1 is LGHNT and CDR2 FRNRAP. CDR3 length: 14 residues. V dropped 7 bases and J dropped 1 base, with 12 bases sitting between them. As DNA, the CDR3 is TGTGCTAGTGTCCTACAGGGCGGCACAGATACGCAGTATTTT. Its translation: CASVLQGGTDTQYF.

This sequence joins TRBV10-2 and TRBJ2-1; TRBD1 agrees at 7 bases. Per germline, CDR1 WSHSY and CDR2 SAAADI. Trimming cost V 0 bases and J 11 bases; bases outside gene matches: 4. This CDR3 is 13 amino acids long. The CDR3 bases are TGCGCCAGCAGTGAGTCTGGCAGGGGGAAGCAGTTCTTC. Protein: CASSESGRGKQFF.

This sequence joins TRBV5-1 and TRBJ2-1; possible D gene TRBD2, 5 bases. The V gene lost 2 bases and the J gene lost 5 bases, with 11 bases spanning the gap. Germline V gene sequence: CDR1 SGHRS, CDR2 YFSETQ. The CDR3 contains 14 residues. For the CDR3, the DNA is TGCGCCAGCAGCTTCGGACTTTTGGACAATGAGCAGTTCTTC. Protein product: CASSFGLLDNEQFF.

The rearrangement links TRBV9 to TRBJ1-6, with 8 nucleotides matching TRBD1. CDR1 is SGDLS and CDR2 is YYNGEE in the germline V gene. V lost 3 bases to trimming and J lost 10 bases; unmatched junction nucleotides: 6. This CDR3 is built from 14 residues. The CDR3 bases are TGTGCCAGCAGCGCAGGGGGCAAGGCCTCACCCCTCCACTTT. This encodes CASSAGGKASPLHF.

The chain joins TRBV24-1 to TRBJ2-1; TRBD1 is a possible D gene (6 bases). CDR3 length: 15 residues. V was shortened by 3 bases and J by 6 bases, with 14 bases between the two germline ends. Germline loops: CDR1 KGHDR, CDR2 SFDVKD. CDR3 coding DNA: TGTGCCACCAGTGATCGACAGGAACAACTCAATGAGCAGTTCTTC. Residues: CATSDRQEQLNEQFF.

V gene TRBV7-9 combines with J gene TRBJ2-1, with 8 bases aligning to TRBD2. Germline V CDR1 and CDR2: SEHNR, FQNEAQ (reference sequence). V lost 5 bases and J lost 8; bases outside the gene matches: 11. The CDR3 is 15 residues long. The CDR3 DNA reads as TGTGCCAGCAGCGCGCGGGAGGCCACTCCCCATGAGCAGTTCTTC. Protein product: CASSAREATPHEQFF.

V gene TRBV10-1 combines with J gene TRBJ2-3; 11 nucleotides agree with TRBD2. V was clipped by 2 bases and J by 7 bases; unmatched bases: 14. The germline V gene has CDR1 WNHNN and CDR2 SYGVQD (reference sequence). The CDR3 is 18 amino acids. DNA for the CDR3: TGCGCCAGCAGTGAGCGCCAAACTAGCGGGAGTGATACTAATACGCAGTATTTT. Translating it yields CASSERQTSGSDTNTQYF.

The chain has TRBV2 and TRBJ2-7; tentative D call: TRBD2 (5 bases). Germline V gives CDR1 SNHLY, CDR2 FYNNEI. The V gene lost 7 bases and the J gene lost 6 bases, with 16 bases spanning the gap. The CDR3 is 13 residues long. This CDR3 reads CASTLASGGEQYF. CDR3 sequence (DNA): TGTGCCAGCACCCTGGCCTCTGGAGGCGAGCAGTACTTC.

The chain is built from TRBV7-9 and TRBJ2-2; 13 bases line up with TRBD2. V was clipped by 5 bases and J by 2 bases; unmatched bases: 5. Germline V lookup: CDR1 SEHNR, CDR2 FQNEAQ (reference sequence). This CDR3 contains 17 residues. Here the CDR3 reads CASSRRLAGGNTGELFF. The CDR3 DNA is TGTGCCAGCAGCAGAAGACTAGCGGGGGGTAACACCGGGGAGCTGTTTTTT.

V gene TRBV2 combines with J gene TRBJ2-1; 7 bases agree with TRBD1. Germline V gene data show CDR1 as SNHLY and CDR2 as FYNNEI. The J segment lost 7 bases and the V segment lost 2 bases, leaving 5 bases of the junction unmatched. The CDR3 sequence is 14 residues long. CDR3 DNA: TGTGCCAGCAGTGAAATGAGGGGACAGAATGAGCAGTTCTTC. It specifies CASSEMRGQNEQFF.

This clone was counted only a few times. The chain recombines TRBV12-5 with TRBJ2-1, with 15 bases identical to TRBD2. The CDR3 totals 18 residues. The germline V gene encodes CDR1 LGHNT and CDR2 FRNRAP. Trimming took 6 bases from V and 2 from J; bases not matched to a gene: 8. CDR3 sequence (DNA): TGTGCTAGTGGCCTTGGACTAGCGGGAGGGCTGACCTACAATGAGCAGTTCTTC. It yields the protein CASGLGLAGGLTYNEQFF.

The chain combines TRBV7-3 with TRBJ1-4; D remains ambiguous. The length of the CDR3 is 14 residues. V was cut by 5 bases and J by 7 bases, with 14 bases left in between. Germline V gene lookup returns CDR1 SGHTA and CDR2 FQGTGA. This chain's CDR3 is CASSPGGNGEKLFF. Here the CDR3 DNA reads TGTGCCAGCAGCCCGGGTGGAAACGGTGAAAAACTGTTTTTT.

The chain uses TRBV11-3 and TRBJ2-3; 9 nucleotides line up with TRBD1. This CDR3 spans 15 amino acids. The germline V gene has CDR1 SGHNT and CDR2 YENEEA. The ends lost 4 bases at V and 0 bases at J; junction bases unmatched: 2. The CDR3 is CASSYGQGSTDTQYF. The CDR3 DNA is TGTGCCAGCAGCTACGGACAGGGGAGCACAGATACGCAGTATTTT.

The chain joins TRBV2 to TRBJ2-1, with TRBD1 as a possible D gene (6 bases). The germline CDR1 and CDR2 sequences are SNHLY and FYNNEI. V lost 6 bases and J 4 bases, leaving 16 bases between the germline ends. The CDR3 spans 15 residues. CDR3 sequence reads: CASSLGGTVYNEQFF. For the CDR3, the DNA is TGTGCCAGCAGCTTAGGGGGTACGGTGTACAATGAGCAGTTCTTC.

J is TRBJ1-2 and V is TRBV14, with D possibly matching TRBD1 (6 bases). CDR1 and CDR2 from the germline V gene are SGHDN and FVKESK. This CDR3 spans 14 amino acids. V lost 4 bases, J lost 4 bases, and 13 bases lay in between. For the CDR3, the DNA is TGTGCCAGCAGCCCCTCAGGGGCCCCCTATGGCTACACCTTC. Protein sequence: CASSPSGAPYGYTF.

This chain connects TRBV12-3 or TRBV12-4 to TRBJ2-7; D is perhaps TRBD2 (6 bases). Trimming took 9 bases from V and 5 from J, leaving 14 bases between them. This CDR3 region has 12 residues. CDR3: CASSGGFHEQYF. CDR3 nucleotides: TGTGCCAGTTCTGGAGGGTTTCACGAGCAGTACTTC.

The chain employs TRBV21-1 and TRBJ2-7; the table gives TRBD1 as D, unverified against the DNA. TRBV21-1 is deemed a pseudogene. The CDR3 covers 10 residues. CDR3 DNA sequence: TGTGTAACAGGGGGCTACGAGCAGTACTTC. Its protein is CVTGGYEQYF.

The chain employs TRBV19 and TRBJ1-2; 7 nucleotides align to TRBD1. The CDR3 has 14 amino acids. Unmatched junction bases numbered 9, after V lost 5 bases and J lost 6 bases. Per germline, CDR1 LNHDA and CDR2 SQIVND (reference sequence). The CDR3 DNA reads TGTGCCAGTAGTTTGCGACAGGGAGGAAATGGCTACACCTTC. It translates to CASSLRQGGNGYTF.

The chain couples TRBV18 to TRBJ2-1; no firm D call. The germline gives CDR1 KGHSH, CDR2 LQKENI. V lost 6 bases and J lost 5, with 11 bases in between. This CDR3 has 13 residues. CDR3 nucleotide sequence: TGTGCCAGCTCCCAGGAACGTAACAATGAGCAGTTCTTC. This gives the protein CASSQERNNEQFF.

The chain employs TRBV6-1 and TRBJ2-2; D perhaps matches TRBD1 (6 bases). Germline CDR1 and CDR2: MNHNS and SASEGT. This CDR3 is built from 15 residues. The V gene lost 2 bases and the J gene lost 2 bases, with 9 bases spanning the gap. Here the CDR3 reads CASSERGTNTGELFF. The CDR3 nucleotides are TGTGCCAGCAGTGAAAGGGGGACCAACACCGGGGAGCTGTTTTTT.

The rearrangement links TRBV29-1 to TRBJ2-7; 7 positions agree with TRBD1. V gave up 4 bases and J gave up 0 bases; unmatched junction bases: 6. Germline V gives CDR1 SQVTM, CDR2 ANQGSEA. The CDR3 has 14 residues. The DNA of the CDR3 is TGCAGCGTTGTGACAGGGAGAAACTCCTACGAGCAGTACTTC. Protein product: CSVVTGRNSYEQYF.

Here the CDR3 DNA reads TGTGCCAGCAGCCCCAGCGGACGGGCTGATGGCTACACCTTC. Its protein product is CASSPSGRADGYTF. This chain links TRBV7-9 with TRBJ1-2; D gene ambiguous. With 5 bases removed from V and 6 bases from J, the gap between germline ends came to 16 bases. The CDR3 has 14 amino acids. CDR1 SEHNR and CDR2 FQNEAQ come from the germline V gene (reference sequence).